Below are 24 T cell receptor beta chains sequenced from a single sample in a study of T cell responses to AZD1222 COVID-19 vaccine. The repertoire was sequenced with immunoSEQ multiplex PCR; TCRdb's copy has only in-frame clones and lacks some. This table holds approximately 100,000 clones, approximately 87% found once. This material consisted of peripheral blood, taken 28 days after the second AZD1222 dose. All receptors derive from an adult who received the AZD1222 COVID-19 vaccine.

The CDR3 region has the DNA TGCGCCAGCAGCCAGGACAGCACCGGGGAGCTGTTTTTT. Protein: CASSQDSTGELFF. The chain recombines TRBV5-1 with TRBJ2-2; a possible D gene is TRBD1 (6 bases). V lost 4 bases and J lost 4, with 8 bases in between. This CDR3 region has 13 residues. Looked up from germline, CDR1 is SGHRS and CDR2 is YFSETQ.

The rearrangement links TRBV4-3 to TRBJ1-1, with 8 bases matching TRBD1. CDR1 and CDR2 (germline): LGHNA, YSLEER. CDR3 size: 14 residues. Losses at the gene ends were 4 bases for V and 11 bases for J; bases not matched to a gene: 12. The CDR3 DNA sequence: TGCGCCAGCAGCCCAGACAGGGGAGACCCTTGGGCTTTCTTT. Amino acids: CASSPDRGDPWAFF.

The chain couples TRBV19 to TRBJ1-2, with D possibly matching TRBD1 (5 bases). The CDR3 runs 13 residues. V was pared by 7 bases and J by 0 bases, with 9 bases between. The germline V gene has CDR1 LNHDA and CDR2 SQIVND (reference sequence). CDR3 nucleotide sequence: TGTGCCAGTACCCAGGGAGCTAACTATGGCTACACCTTC. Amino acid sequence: CASTQGANYGYTF.

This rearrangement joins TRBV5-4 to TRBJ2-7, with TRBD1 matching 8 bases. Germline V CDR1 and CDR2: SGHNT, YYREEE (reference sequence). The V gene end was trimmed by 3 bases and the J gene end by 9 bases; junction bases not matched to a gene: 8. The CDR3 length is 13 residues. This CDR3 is CASSYRTGIGQYF. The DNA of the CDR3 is TGTGCCAGCAGCTACCGGACAGGGATAGGGCAGTACTTC.

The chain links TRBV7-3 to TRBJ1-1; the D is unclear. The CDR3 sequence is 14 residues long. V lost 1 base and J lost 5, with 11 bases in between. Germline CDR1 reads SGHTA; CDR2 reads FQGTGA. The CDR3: CASSLSTAGTEAFF. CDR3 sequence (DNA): TGTGCCAGCAGCTTAAGTACTGCGGGTACTGAAGCTTTCTTT.

The CDR3 loop is CASSYSLGHEQYF. The CDR3 DNA follows: TGTGCCAGCAGTTACTCGCTCGGACACGAGCAGTACTTC. V is TRBV6-5 and J is TRBJ2-7; the D is unclear. The V gene's germline CDR1 is MNHEY and CDR2 SVGAGI. This CDR3 spans 13 amino acids. With 0 bases removed from V and 5 bases from J, the gap between germline ends came to 8 bases.

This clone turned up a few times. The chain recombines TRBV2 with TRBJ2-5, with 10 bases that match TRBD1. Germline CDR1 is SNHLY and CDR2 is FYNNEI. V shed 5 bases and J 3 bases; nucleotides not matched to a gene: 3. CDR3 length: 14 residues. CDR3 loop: CASSQDRGEETQYF. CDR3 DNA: TGTGCCAGCAGTCAGGACAGGGGGGAAGAGACCCAGTACTTC.

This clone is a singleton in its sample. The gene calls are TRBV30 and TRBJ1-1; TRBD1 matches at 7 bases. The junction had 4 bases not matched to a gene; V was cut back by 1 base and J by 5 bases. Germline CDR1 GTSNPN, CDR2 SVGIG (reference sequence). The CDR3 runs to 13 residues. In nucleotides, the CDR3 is TGTGCCTGGAGTGCCGACAGGGAGACTGAAGCTTTCTTT. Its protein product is CAWSADRETEAFF.

In DNA form, the CDR3 reads TGTGCCAGCAGCTTCATACACACTGAAGCTTTCTTT. Its translation: CASSFIHTEAFF. The chain has TRBV11-2 and TRBJ1-1; D remains ambiguous. CDR1 is SGHAT, CDR2 FQNNGV, per germline. This CDR3 spans 12 amino acids. Deletions cut 3 bases from V and 3 bases from J, with 5 bases between.

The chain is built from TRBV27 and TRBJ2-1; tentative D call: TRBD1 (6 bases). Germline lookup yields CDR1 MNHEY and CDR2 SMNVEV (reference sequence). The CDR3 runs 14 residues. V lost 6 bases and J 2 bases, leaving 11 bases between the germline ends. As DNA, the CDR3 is TGTGCCAGCAGCGAGGGGGTAGCCTACAATGAGCAGTTCTTC. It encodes CASSEGVAYNEQFF.

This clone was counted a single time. The CDR3 region is CASSSNGGLSPGELFF. As DNA, the CDR3 is TGTGCCAGCAGCTCCAACGGGGGCCTAAGCCCCGGGGAGCTGTTTTTT. The V call is TRBV7-2, the J call TRBJ2-2; either TRBD1 or TRBD2 may fit D (6 bases each). This CDR3 region has 16 residues. The V gene's germline CDR1 is SGHTA and CDR2 FQGNSA. Trimming stripped 4 bases from V and 6 bases from J, with 18 bases between.

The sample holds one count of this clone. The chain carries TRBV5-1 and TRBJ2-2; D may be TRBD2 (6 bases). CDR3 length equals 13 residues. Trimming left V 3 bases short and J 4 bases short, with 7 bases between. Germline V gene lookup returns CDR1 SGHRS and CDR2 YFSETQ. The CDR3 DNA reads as TGCGCCAGCAGCTGGGACTTCACCGGGGAGCTGTTTTTT. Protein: CASSWDFTGELFF.

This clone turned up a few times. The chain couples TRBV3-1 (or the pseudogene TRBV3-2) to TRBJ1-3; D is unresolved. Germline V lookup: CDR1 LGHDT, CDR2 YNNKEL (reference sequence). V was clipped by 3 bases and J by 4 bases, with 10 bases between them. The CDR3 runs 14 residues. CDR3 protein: CASSHRERGNTIYF. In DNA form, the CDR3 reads TGTGCCAGCAGCCACCGGGAGCGGGGAAACACCATATATTTT.

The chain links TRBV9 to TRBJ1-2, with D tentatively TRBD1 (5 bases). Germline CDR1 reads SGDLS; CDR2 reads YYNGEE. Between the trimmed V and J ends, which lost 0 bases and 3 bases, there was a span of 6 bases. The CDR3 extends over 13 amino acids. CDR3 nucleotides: TGTGCCAGCAGCGTAGGAGGGGACTATGGCTACACCTTC. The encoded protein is CASSVGGDYGYTF.

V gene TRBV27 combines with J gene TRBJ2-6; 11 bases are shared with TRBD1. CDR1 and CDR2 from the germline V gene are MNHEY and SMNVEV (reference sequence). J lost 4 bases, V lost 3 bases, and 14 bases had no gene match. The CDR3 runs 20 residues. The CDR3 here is CASSFYAGTGGFSGANVLTF. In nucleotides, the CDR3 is TGTGCCAGCAGTTTTTACGCCGGGACAGGGGGTTTCTCCGGGGCCAACGTCCTGACTTTC.

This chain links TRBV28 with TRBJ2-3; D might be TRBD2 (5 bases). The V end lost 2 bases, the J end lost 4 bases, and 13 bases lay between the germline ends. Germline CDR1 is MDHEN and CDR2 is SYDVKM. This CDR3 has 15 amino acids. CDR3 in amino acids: CASSLVASKADTQYF. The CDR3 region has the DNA TGTGCCAGCAGTTTAGTGGCTAGCAAAGCAGATACGCAGTATTTT.

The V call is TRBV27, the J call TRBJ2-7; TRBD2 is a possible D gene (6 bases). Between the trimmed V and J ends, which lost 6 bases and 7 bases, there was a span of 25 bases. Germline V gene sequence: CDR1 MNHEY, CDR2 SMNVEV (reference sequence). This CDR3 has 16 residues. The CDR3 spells CASRREGDSPRREQYF. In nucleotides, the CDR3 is TGTGCCAGCAGACGGGAAGGGGACTCCCCTAGGAGGGAGCAGTACTTC.

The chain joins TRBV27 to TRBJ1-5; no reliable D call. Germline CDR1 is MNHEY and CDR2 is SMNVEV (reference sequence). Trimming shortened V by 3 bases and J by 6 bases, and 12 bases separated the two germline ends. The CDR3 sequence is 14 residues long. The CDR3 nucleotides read TGTGCCAGCAGTTTGGAGGGATGGGGTCAGCCCCAGCATTTT. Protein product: CASSLEGWGQPQHF.

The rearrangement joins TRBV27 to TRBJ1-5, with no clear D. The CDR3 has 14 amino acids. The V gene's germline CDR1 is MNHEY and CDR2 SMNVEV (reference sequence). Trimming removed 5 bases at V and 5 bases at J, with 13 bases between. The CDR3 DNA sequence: TGTGCCAGCAGTCATTGGACCGGGGATCAGCCCCAGCATTTT. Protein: CASSHWTGDQPQHF.

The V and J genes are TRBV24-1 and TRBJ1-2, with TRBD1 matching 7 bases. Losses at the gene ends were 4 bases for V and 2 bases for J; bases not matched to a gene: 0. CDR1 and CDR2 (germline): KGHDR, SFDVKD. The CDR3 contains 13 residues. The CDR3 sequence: CATSEGQNYGYTF. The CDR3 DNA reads TGTGCCACCAGTGAGGGACAGAACTATGGCTACACCTTC.

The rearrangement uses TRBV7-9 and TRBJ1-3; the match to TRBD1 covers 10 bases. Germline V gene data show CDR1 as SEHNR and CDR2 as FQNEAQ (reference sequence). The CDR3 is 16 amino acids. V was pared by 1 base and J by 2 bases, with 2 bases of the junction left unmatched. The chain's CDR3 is CASSLGQGATGNTIYF. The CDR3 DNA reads TGTGCCAGCAGCTTAGGACAGGGGGCCACTGGAAACACCATATATTTT.

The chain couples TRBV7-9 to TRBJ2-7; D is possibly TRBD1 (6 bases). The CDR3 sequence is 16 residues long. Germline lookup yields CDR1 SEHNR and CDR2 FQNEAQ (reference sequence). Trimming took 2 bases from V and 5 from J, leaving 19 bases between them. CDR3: CASSLLFETGHHEQYF. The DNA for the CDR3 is TGTGCCAGCAGCTTACTGTTCGAGACAGGTCATCACGAGCAGTACTTC.

CDR3 protein: CASSLETGGRNSPLHF. The CDR3 DNA reads TGTGCCAGCAGCTTAGAGACAGGGGGAAGGAATTCACCCCTCCACTTT. The chain joins TRBV7-9 to TRBJ1-6; 9 nucleotides match TRBD1. This CDR3 is built from 16 residues. The junction had 5 bases not matched to a gene; V was cut back by 1 base and J by 7 bases. Germline assignment: CDR1 SEHNR and CDR2 FQNEAQ (reference sequence).

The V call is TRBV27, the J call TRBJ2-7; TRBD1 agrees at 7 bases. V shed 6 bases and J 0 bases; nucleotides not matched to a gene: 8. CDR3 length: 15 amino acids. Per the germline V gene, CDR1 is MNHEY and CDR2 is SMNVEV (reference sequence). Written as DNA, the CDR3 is TGTGCCAGCAGGCCCCACTGGGACAGCTCCTACGAGCAGTACTTC. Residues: CASRPHWDSSYEQYF.